What follows are 28 T cell receptor beta chains derived from one specimen sequenced in a study of vaccination and CD4 T cells after COVID-19. Documented treatment: roughly 11-day PBMC culture with coronavirus spike peptide pools or control peptides (ViraFEST assay). No antigen has been assigned to these receptors. Cultured CD4+ T cells had their DNA profiled by the Oncomine TCR Beta short-read assay. TCRdb redid the calling of the PCR reads with MiXCR, one entry per CDR3 protein. The sample has tens of thousands of distinct CDR3 sequences; approximately 49% are singletons. Material for sequencing was CD4+ T cells from blood, cultured in vitro. The receptors derive from a human donor who had recovered from COVID-19.

The sample holds one count of this clonotype. The chain links TRBV28 to TRBJ1-3; D call uncertain. Germline CDR1 and CDR2: MDHEN and SYDVKM. The CDR3 covers 13 residues. V lost 4 bases to trimming and J lost 4 bases, with 8 bases between them. The CDR3 protein is CASSSGRGNTIYF. CDR3 sequence (DNA): TGTGCCAGCAGTTCCGGACGGGGAAACACCATATATTTT.

About this clonotype: One end of the junction does not line up with germline, which may come from a read error. CDR3 sequence reads: CASSPIITDTQSF. For the CDR3, the DNA is TGTGCCAGCTCACCAATTATCACAGATACGCAGTCTTTT. This chain joins TRBV18 and TRBJ2-3; D uncertain. From germline, CDR1 is KGHSH and CDR2 LQKENI. This CDR3 region has 13 residues.

The rearrangement joins TRBV5-1 to TRBJ2-3; 12 bases fit TRBD2. The germline CDR1 and CDR2 sequences are SGHRS and YFSETQ. Trimming removed 0 bases from V and 0 bases from J; junction bases left unmatched: 2. This CDR3 region has 17 residues. The CDR3 protein is CASSLGTSGASTDTQYF. The CDR3 DNA is TGCGCCAGCAGCTTGGGGACTAGCGGGGCCAGCACAGATACGCAGTATTTT.

In this sample, this clonotype turned up once. This chain links TRBV29-1 with TRBJ2-7, with D possibly TRBD1 on 6 matching bases. The length of the CDR3 is 14 residues. V lost 6 bases and J lost 2, with 17 bases in between. Germline CDR1 and CDR2: SQVTM and ANQGSEA. The CDR3 here is CSVKQGLSTYEQYF. The CDR3 DNA follows: TGCAGCGTGAAACAGGGTCTGTCAACCTACGAGCAGTACTTC.

This clonotype was detected a few times. The chain employs TRBV6-1 and TRBJ2-5; possibly TRBD1 for D (6 bases). The CDR3 has 13 residues. Germline-derived CDR1 and CDR2 are MNHNS and SASEGT. With 5 bases removed from V and 6 bases from J, the gap between germline ends came to 13 bases. CDR3 coding DNA: TGTGCCAGCAGTACAGGGTTGGTACAGACCCAGTACTTC. Translating gives CASSTGLVQTQYF.

This clonotype was observed a few times. V and J are TRBV12-3 or TRBV12-4 and TRBJ1-2; 7 bases are a match to TRBD1. J was trimmed by 3 bases and V by 6 bases; bases with no gene match: 10. The CDR3 extends over 15 amino acids. The CDR3 here is CASSPPGQRYYGYTF. The CDR3 nucleotides are TGTGCCAGCAGCCCCCCGGGACAGCGATACTATGGCTACACCTTC.

CDR3 bases: TGTGCCAGCAGACCGACAGGGGCCGGGGAGCTGTTTTTT. Encoded protein: CASRPTGAGELFF. V and J are TRBV12-3 or TRBV12-4 and TRBJ2-2; 8 bases are a match to TRBD1. The CDR3 has 13 amino acids. J gave up 6 bases and V 6 bases, and 3 bases lay outside the gene matches.

V and J are TRBV24-1 and TRBJ2-5, with 8 nucleotides matching TRBD1. CDR1 is KGHDR, CDR2 SFDVKD, per germline. The J segment lost 4 bases and the V segment lost 4 bases, leaving 7 bases of the junction unmatched. CDR3 length: 15 amino acids. CDR3 nucleotide sequence: TGTGCCACCAGTGACCCGCAGGGGGCCCTAGAGACCCAGTACTTC. This translates into CATSDPQGALETQYF.

The J gene is TRBJ1-6, the V gene TRBV10-1; D gene uncertain. Per the germline V gene, CDR1 is WNHNN and CDR2 is SYGVQD (reference sequence). The germline V and J ends were trimmed by 4 bases and 3 bases, with 10 bases remaining between them. CDR3 length: 15 residues. The CDR3 spells CASSAGSGYNSPLHF. The CDR3 nucleotides read TGCGCCAGCAGTGCCGGGTCCGGCTATAATTCACCCCTCCACTTT.

Only a few counts were recorded for this clonotype. The chain employs TRBV28 and TRBJ2-5; no firm D call. Trimming stripped 8 bases from V and 0 bases from J, with 4 bases between. The germline V gene has CDR1 MDHEN and CDR2 SYDVKM. The CDR3 consists of 11 residues. The CDR3 loop reads CASLDQETQYF. The CDR3 DNA follows: TGTGCCAGCCTAGACCAAGAGACCCAGTACTTC.

This sequence joins TRBV7-2 and TRBJ2-7; 9 bases line up with TRBD1. The CDR3 consists of 14 residues. Unmatched junction bases numbered 8, after V lost 5 bases and J lost 6 bases. Germline V gives CDR1 SGHTA, CDR2 FQGNSA. CDR3 amino acids: CASSLRDRDGEQYF. The CDR3 DNA follows: TGTGCCAGCAGCCTCCGGGACAGGGACGGCGAGCAGTACTTC.

The rearrangement joins TRBV6-2 or TRBV6-3 to TRBJ1-2; no firm D call. V gave up 6 bases and J gave up 7 bases, with 18 bases separating them. CDR1 and CDR2 from the germline V gene are MNHEY and SVGEGT. This CDR3 has 14 residues. The CDR3 sequence is CASRSDQTTSGYTF. The CDR3 DNA is TGTGCCAGCAGATCGGACCAAACGACAAGTGGCTACACCTTC.

The chain combines TRBV6-1 with TRBJ2-3; 7 nucleotides align to TRBD2. The CDR3 spans 15 residues. Germline-derived CDR1 and CDR2 are MNHNS and SASEGT. The J segment lost 0 bases and the V segment lost 8 bases, leaving 8 bases of the junction unmatched. The CDR3 DNA reads as TGTGCCAGCCTGGGTAGCGGGCGGAGCACAGATACGCAGTATTTT. Protein sequence: CASLGSGRSTDTQYF.

This chain uses TRBV5-6 with TRBJ2-1; TRBD2 agrees at 10 bases. Germline lookup yields CDR1 SGHDT and CDR2 YYEEEE. The CDR3 totals 20 residues. After removal of 1 base from V and 0 bases from J, the junction contained 13 bases not matched to a gene. The CDR3 coding sequence is TGTGCCAGCAGCTTGATTAAGCTAGCGGGAGTGGGGAGCTCCTACAATGAGCAGTTCTTC. Protein: CASSLIKLAGVGSSYNEQFF.

In this sample, this clonotype turned up a few times. The chain uses TRBV7-9 and TRBJ2-4; 9 bases are shared with TRBD1. Germline V lookup: CDR1 SEHNR, CDR2 FQNEAQ (reference sequence). The CDR3 is made up of 11 amino acids. The V segment lost 3 bases and the J segment 13 bases; nucleotides outside the gene matches: 1. CDR3 sequence reads: CASSLGQGQYF. CDR3 nucleotide sequence: TGTGCCAGCAGCTTGGGACAGGGACAGTACTTC.

V usage is TRBV30 and J usage is TRBJ2-5; no definite D call. This CDR3 is built from 12 residues. Germline-derived CDR1 and CDR2 are GTSNPN and SVGIG (reference sequence). Trimming took 2 bases from V and 5 from J, leaving 9 bases between them. In nucleotides, the CDR3 is TGTGCCTGGAGTAGGGCGATGGAGACCCAGTACTTC. Its protein product is CAWSRAMETQYF.

V and J are TRBV11-3 and TRBJ2-5, with a tentative D call TRBD1 (6 bases). Trimming shortened V by 5 bases and J by 1 base, and 11 bases separated the two germline ends. CDR3 length equals 14 residues. CDR1 and CDR2 from the germline V gene are SGHNT and YENEEA. The CDR3 DNA reads TGTGCCAGCAGCCCCGGGACACGCCAAGAGACCCAGTACTTC. This sequence encodes CASSPGTRQETQYF.

The rearrangement joins TRBV7-8 to TRBJ1-3; 7 bases map to TRBD1. Germline trimming cut 5 bases from V and 7 bases from J; bases unmatched to any gene: 8. There are 14 residues in the CDR3. In germline, CDR1 is SGHVS, CDR2 FQNEAQ. CDR3 nucleotides: TGTGCCAGCAGCGTAGGGGGCCTCGGGAACACCATATATTTT. Its protein product is CASSVGGLGNTIYF.

This clonotype was observed a handful of times. This chain links TRBV19 with TRBJ1-5; TRBD1 is a possible D gene (5 bases). V dropped 6 bases and J dropped 0 bases, with 18 bases sitting between them. CDR1 is LNHDA, CDR2 SQIVND, per germline (reference sequence). This CDR3 has 17 residues. CDR3: CASRAGTHLSSNQPQHF. The CDR3 DNA reads as TGTGCCAGTAGGGCCGGGACTCACCTTAGTAGCAATCAGCCCCAGCATTTT.

The chain recombines TRBV6-1 with TRBJ2-4; perhaps TRBD1 as D (6 bases). The CDR3 is 15 residues long. V lost 6 bases and J 8 bases, leaving 20 bases between the germline ends. CDR1 is MNHNS and CDR2 is SASEGT in the germline V gene. The CDR3 sequence: CASRGPGEKGDIQYF. The CDR3 bases are TGTGCCAGCAGGGGGCCAGGGGAAAAGGGCGACATTCAGTACTTC.

This clonotype has only a few counts. This chain uses TRBV7-2 with TRBJ2-4; 8 nucleotides match TRBD1. The J segment lost 6 bases and the V segment lost 6 bases, leaving 4 bases of the junction unmatched. The germline CDR1 and CDR2 sequences are SGHTA and FQGNSA. The CDR3 extends over 13 amino acids. The CDR3 DNA reads TGTGCCAGCAGTTATGACAGGGGAAACATTCAGTACTTC. Its protein is CASSYDRGNIQYF.

The chain links TRBV20-1 to TRBJ2-1; 12 bases are shared with TRBD2. CDR3 length: 17 amino acids. V lost 0 bases to trimming and J lost 7 bases; unmatched junction nucleotides: 10. Germline CDR1 DFQATT, CDR2 SNEGSKA (reference sequence). The CDR3: CSARDGTSGRLWNEQFF. The CDR3, as DNA: TGCAGTGCTAGAGATGGGACTAGCGGGCGTTTGTGGAATGAGCAGTTCTTC.

This clonotype has only a few counts. This sequence joins TRBV20-1 and TRBJ1-2; 10 bases map to TRBD1. Per the germline V gene, CDR1 is DFQATT and CDR2 is SNEGSKA (reference sequence). The CDR3 spans 16 residues. V lost 0 bases, J lost 6 bases, and 10 bases stayed unmatched. The DNA for the CDR3 is TGCAGTGCTAGAGATCACGGACAGGGGGGCTTGGATGGCTACACCTTC. This sequence encodes CSARDHGQGGLDGYTF.

In its sample, this clonotype was seen a few times. This rearrangement joins TRBV4-2 to TRBJ1-2; perhaps TRBD1 as D (6 bases). The CDR3 sequence is 12 residues long. V lost 6 bases to trimming and J lost 5 bases, with 10 bases between them. CDR1 and CDR2 (germline): LGHNA, YNFKEQ. CDR3 loop: CASRGQPYGYTF. CDR3 in DNA: TGTGCCAGCAGAGGACAGCCGTATGGCTACACCTTC.

A single count supports this clonotype. This rearrangement joins TRBV7-8 to TRBJ2-1; possible D gene TRBD1, 5 bases. This CDR3 spans 15 amino acids. Trimming shortened V by 2 bases and J by 5 bases, and 13 bases separated the two germline ends. CDR1 is SGHVS and CDR2 is FQNEAQ in the germline V gene. The CDR3 here is CASSLLAGPNNEQFF. The CDR3 bases are TGTGCCAGCAGCTTATTGGCAGGGCCGAACAATGAGCAGTTCTTC.

V is TRBV20-1 and J is TRBJ1-2; 7 nucleotides align to TRBD1. CDR1 is DFQATT, CDR2 SNEGSKA, per germline (reference sequence). The CDR3 is 13 residues long. Trimming took 5 bases from V and 8 from J; bases not matched to a gene: 11. The CDR3 here is CSAQPRGLGGYTF. The CDR3 nucleotides are TGCAGTGCTCAGCCCAGGGGGTTGGGGGGCTACACCTTC.

This clonotype was detected only a few times. The gene calls are TRBV15 and TRBJ2-5; 7 nucleotides line up with TRBD1. CDR1 and CDR2 (germline): LNHNV, YYDKDF (reference sequence). Trimming removed 0 bases from V and 5 bases from J; junction bases left unmatched: 6. There are 15 residues in the CDR3. CDR3 coding DNA: TGTGCCACCAGCAGAGACAGGGGGTTTTCGGAGACCCAGTACTTC. Translating gives CATSRDRGFSETQYF. Filled out from reference TRBV15 and TRBJ2-5, the complete variable domain reads DAMVIQNPRYQVTQFGKPVTLSCSQTLNHNVMYWYQQKSSQAPKLLFHYYDKDFNNEADTPDNFQSRRPNTSFCFLDIRSPGLGDTAMYLCATSRDRGFSETQYFGPGTRLLVL.

The chain has TRBV6-1 and TRBJ1-2, with D unresolved. Looked up from germline, CDR1 is MNHNS and CDR2 is SASEGT. CDR3 length: 14 amino acids. V gave up 6 bases and J gave up 6 bases, with 17 bases separating them. The CDR3 bases are TGTGCCAGCAGATTGGCTGTTTTGGGTCATGGCTACACCTTC. Translating it yields CASRLAVLGHGYTF.